Following are 9 T cell receptor beta chains from one sample sequenced in a study of Ad26.COV2.S vaccination and SARS-CoV-2 variants. Treatment noted: about 20 received Ad26.COV2.S at low or high dose, single or two shots; several received placebo; per-sample allocation not given. On day 63 after the first injection, vaccine and placebo recipients gave samples. Clones were sequenced by immunoSEQ multiplex PCR, and TCRdb holds only the in-frame ones, with some missing. The sample lists fewer than 400,000 clones; 70% to 90% were seen once. The sequencing here drew on peripheral blood, taken in a trial of Ad26.COV2.S vaccine versus placebo. The receptors shown here come from a person between 18 and 59 years old who received the Ad26.COV2.S COVID-19 vaccine or a placebo.

The chain employs TRBV7-6 and TRBJ1-5; D remains unclear. The CDR3 loop spans 14 amino acids. V lost 1 base to trimming and J lost 7 bases, with 11 bases between them. Per germline, CDR1 SGHVS and CDR2 FNYEAQ. DNA for the CDR3: TGTGCCAGCAGCTTAGGTACGGGGAACCAGCCCCAGCATTTT. Its protein product is CASSLGTGNQPQHF. Drawing the rest from reference TRBV7-6 and TRBJ1-5, the complete variable domain is GAGVSQSPRYKVTKRGQDVALRCDPISGHVSLYWYRQALGQGPEFLTYFNYEAQQDKSGLPNDRFSAERPEGSISTLTIQRTEQRDSAMYRCASSLGTGNQPQHFGDGTRLSIL.

This rearrangement joins TRBV11-3 to TRBJ1-1, with D possibly TRBD1 on 6 matching bases. The germline V and J ends were trimmed by 3 bases and 5 bases, with 19 bases remaining between them. The CDR3 loop spans 16 amino acids. In germline, CDR1 is SGHNT, CDR2 YENEEA. CDR3: CASSFPDLTGMTEAFF. DNA of the CDR3: TGTGCCAGCAGCTTCCCCGACCTTACAGGGATGACTGAAGCTTTCTTT.

CDR3 amino acids: CASSDRGSYNEQFF. As DNA, the CDR3 is TGTGCCAGCAGTGACAGGGGCTCCTACAATGAGCAGTTCTTC. The chain carries TRBV28 and TRBJ2-1, with 8 nucleotides matching TRBD1. V dropped 5 bases and J dropped 0; count of bases not matched to a gene: 0. Germline CDR1 reads MDHEN; CDR2 reads SYDVKM. This CDR3 comprises 14 residues. The complete variable domain, with remaining parts taken from reference TRBV28 and TRBJ2-1, reads DVKVTQSSRYLVKRTGEKVFLECVQDMDHENMFWYRQDPGLGLRLIYFSYDVKMKEKGDIPEGYSVSREKKERFSLILESASTNQTSMYLCASSDRGSYNEQFFGPGTRLTVL.

V and J are TRBV29-1 and TRBJ1-1; D ambiguous. CDR1 is SQVTM and CDR2 is ANQGSEA in the germline V gene. This CDR3 has 13 residues. Deletions cut 7 bases from V and 3 bases from J, with 15 bases between. CDR3 region: CSAAYRMDTEAFF. Written as DNA, the CDR3 is TGCAGCGCGGCGTACCGTATGGACACTGAAGCTTTCTTT.

The genes are TRBV19 and TRBJ1-3; no clear D gene. The V and J ends lost 7 bases and 0 bases respectively, with 13 bases between them. The CDR3 loop spans 15 amino acids. The germline V gene encodes CDR1 LNHDA and CDR2 SQIVND (reference sequence). This CDR3 is CASTSAANSGNTIYF. CDR3 DNA sequence: TGTGCCAGTACCTCGGCGGCGAACTCTGGAAACACCATATATTTT. Full variable domain (outside the CDR3, taken from reference TRBV19 and TRBJ1-3): DGGITQSPKYLFRKEGQNVTLSCEQNLNHDAMYWYRQDPGQGLRLIYYSQIVNDFQKGDIAEGYSVSREKKESFPLTVTSAQKNPTAFYLCASTSAANSGNTIYFGEGSWLTVV.

The rearrangement links TRBV6-5 to TRBJ1-1, with 8 positions matching TRBD1. Germline V gene lookup returns CDR1 MNHEY and CDR2 SVGAGI. The CDR3 runs 16 residues. The V and J ends lost 4 bases and 1 base, in that order; junction bases with no gene match: 8. DNA of the CDR3: TGTGCCAGCAGTTCCTCCAGGACAGGGAGGAACACTGAAGCTTTCTTT. It encodes CASSSSRTGRNTEAFF.

This chain joins TRBV28 and TRBJ1-5; TRBD1 matches 7 bases. J lost 2 bases, V lost 3 bases, and 7 bases had no gene match. The CDR3 is 16 amino acids. The germline gives CDR1 MDHEN, CDR2 SYDVKM. The CDR3, as DNA: TGTGCCAGCAGTTTGACAGGGTTGAGGGGCAATCAGCCCCAGCATTTT. It yields the protein CASSLTGLRGNQPQHF.

This chain uses TRBV3-1 (or the pseudogene TRBV3-2) with TRBJ2-1, with D uncertain. The CDR3 is made up of 11 amino acids. V was trimmed by 4 bases and J by 8 bases, leaving 6 bases between them. Germline values: CDR1 LGHDT, CDR2 YNNKEL (reference sequence). CDR3 region: CASSLVHEQFF. The CDR3 coding sequence is TGTGCCAGCAGCCTCGTCCATGAGCAGTTCTTC.

This sequence joins TRBV5-1 and TRBJ1-6; the D is unclear. CDR1 and CDR2 from the germline V gene are SGHRS and YFSETQ. The CDR3 covers 15 residues. V lost 2 bases and J 6 bases, leaving 12 bases between the germline ends. DNA for the CDR3: TGCGCCAGCAGCTTAGAAGTCGGCGGTAATTCACCCCTCCACTTT. Encoded protein: CASSLEVGGNSPLHF. The whole variable domain, remainder taken from reference TRBV5-1 and TRBJ1-6, is KAGVTQTPRYLIKTRGQQVTLSCSPISGHRSVSWYQQTPGQGLQFLFEYFSETQRNKGNFPGRFSGRQFSNSRSEMNVSTLELGDSALYLCASSLEVGGNSPLHFGNGTRLTVT.